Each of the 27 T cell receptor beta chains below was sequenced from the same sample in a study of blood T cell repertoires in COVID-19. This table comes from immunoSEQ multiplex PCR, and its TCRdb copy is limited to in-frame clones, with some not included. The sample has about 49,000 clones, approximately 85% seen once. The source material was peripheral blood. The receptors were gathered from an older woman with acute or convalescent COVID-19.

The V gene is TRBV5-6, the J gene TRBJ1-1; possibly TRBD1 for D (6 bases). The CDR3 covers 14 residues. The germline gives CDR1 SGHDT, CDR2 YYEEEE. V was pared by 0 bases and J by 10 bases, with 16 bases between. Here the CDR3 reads CASSLAGVVSGAFF. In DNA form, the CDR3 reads TGTGCCAGCAGCTTGGCAGGGGTCGTTTCTGGAGCTTTCTTT.

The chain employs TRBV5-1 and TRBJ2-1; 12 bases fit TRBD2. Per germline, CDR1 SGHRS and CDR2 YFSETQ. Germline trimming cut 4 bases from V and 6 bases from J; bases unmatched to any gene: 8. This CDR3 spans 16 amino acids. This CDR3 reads CASSVASGGAINEQFF. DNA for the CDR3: TGCGCCAGCAGCGTCGCTAGCGGGGGGGCCATCAATGAGCAGTTCTTC. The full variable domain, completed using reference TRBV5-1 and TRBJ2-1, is KAGVTQTPRYLIKTRGQQVTLSCSPISGHRSVSWYQQTPGQGLQFLFEYFSETQRNKGNFPGRFSGRQFSNSRSEMNVSTLELGDSALYLCASSVASGGAINEQFFGPGTRLTVL.

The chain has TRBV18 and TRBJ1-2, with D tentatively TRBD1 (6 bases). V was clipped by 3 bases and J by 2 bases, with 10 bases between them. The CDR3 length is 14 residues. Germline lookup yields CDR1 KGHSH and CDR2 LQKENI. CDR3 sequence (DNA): TGTGCCAGCTCACCGGGGGCAGCCAACTATGGCTACACCTTC. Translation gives CASSPGAANYGYTF.

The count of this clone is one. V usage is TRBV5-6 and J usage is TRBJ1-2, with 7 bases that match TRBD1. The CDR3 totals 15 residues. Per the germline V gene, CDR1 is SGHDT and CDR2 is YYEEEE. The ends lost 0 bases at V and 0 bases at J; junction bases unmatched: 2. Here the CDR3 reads CASSLAGTANYGYTF. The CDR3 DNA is TGTGCCAGCAGCTTGGCGGGGACAGCTAACTATGGCTACACCTTC.

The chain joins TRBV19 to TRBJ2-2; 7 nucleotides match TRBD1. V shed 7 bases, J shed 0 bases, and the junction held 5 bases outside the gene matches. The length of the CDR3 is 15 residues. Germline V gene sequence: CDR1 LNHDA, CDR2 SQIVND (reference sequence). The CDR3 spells CASITDRTNTGELFF. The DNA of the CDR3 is TGTGCCAGTATTACGGACAGGACGAACACCGGGGAGCTGTTTTTT.

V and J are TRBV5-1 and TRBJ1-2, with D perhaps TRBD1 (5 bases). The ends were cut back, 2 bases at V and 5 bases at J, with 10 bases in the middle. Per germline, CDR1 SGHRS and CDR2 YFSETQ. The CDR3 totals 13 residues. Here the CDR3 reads CASSFGGEYGYTF. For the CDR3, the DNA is TGCGCCAGCAGCTTCGGGGGGGAATATGGCTACACCTTC. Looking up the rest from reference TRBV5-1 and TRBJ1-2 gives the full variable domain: KAGVTQTPRYLIKTRGQQVTLSCSPISGHRSVSWYQQTPGQGLQFLFEYFSETQRNKGNFPGRFSGRQFSNSRSEMNVSTLELGDSALYLCASSFGGEYGYTFGSGTRLTVV.

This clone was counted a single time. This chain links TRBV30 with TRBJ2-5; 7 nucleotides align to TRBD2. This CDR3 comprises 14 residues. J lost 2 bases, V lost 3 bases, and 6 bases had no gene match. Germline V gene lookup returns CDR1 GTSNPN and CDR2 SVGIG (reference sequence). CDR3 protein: CAWRLSGGQETQYF. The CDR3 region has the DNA TGTGCCTGGAGGCTTTCGGGGGGTCAAGAGACCCAGTACTTC. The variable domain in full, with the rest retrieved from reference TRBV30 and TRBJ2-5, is SQTIHQWPATLVQPVGSPLSLECTVEGTSNPNLYWYRQAAGRGLQLLFYSVGIGQISSEVPQNLSASRPQDRQFILSSKKLLLSDSGFYLCAWRLSGGQETQYFGPGTRLLVL.

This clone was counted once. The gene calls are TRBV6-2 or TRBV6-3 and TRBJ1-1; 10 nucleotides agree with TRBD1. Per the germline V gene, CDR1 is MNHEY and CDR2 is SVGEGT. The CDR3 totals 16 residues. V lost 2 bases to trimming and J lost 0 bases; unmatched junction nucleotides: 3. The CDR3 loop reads CASSYRQGALNTEAFF. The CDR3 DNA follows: TGTGCCAGCAGTTACCGACAGGGGGCGTTGAACACTGAAGCTTTCTTT.

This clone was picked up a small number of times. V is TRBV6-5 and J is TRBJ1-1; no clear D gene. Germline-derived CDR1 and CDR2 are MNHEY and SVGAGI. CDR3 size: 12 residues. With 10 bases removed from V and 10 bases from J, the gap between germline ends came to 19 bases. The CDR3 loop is CATSIFGEGAFF. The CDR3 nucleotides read TGTGCCACCTCCATATTTGGGGAGGGAGCTTTCTTT.

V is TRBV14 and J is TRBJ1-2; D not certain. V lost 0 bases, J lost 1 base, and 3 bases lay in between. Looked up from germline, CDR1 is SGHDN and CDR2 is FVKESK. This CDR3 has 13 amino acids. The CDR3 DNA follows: TGTGCCAGCAGCCAAGAACTTAACTATGGCTACACCTTC. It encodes CASSQELNYGYTF.

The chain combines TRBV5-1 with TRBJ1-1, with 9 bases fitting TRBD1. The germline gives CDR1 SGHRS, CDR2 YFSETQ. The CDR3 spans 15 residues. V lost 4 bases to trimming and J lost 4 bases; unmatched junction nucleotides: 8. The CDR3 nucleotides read TGCGCCAGCAGCCAGGGACAGGGCCCGGGCACTGAAGCTTTCTTT. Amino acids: CASSQGQGPGTEAFF.

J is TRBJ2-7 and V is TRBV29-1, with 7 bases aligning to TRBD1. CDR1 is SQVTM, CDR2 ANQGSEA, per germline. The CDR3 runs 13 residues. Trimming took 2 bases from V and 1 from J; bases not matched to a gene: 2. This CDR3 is CSVERDSSYEQYF. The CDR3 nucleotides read TGCAGCGTTGAAAGGGACAGTTCCTACGAGCAGTACTTC.

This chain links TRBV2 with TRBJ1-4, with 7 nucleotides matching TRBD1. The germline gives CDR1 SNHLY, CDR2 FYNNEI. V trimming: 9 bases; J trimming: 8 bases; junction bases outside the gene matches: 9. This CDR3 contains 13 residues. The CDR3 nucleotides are TGTGCCAGATCAGACCGGGACAGCGAAAAACTGTTTTTT. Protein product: CARSDRDSEKLFF. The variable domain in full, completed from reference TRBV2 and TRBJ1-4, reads EPEVTQTPSHQVTQMGQEVILRCVPISNHLYFYWYRQILGQKVEFLVSFYNNEISEKSEIFDDQFSVERPDGSNFTLKIRSTKLEDSAMYFCARSDRDSEKLFFGSGTQLSVL.

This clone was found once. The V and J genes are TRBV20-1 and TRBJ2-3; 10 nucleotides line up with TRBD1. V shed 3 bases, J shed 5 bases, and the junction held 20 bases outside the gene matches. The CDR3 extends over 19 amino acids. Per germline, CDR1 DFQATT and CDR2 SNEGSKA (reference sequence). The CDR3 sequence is CSASSIGRGQGILEDTQYF. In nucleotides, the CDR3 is TGCAGTGCTAGTTCAATTGGTAGGGGACAGGGGATTTTAGAAGATACGCAGTATTTT.

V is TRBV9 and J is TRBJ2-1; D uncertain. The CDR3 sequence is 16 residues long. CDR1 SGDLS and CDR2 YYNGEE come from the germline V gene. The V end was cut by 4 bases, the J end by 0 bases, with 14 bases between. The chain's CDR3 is CASSNYGDSSYNEQFF. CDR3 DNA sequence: TGTGCCAGCAGCAATTACGGTGATAGCTCCTACAATGAGCAGTTCTTC.

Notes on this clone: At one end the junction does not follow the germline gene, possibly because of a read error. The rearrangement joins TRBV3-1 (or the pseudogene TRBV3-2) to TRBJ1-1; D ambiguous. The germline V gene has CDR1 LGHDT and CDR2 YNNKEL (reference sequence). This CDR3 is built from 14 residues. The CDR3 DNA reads TGTGCCAGCACCCAACGGGAAATGAACACTGAAGCTTTCTTT. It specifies CASTQREMNTEAFF.

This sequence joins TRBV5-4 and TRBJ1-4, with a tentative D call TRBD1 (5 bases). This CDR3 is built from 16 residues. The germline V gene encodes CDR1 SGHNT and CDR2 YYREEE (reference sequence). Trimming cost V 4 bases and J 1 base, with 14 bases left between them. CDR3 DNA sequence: TGTGCCAGCAGCCCCGGGGGTGGGCTAACTAATGAAAAACTGTTTTTT. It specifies CASSPGGGLTNEKLFF. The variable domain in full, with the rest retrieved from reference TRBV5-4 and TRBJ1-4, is ETGVTQSPTHLIKTRGQQVTLRCSSQSGHNTVSWYQQALGQGPQFIFQYYREEENGRGNFPPRFSGLQFPNYSSELNVNALELDDSALYLCASSPGGGLTNEKLFFGSGTQLSVL.

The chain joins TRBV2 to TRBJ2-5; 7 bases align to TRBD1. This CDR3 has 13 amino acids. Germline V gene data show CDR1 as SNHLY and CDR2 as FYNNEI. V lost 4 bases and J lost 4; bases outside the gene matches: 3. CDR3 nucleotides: TGTGCCAGCAGTGTAAACAGGGGAGAGACCCAGTACTTC. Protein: CASSVNRGETQYF.

CDR3 amino acids: CASSLVGPANDEKLFF. DNA of the CDR3: TGTGCCAGCAGTTTAGTTGGGCCCGCAAATGATGAAAAACTGTTTTTT. The genes are TRBV27 and TRBJ1-4; D uncertain. CDR1 and CDR2 (germline): MNHEY, SMNVEV (reference sequence). The CDR3 has 16 amino acids. Trimming took 2 bases from V and 6 from J, leaving 16 bases between them.

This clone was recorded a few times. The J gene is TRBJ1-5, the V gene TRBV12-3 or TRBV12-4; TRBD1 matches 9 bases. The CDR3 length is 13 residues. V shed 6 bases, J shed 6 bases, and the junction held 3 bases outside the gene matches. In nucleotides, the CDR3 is TGTGCCAGCAGGGGACAGGGTCGTCAGCCCCAGCATTTT. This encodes CASRGQGRQPQHF.

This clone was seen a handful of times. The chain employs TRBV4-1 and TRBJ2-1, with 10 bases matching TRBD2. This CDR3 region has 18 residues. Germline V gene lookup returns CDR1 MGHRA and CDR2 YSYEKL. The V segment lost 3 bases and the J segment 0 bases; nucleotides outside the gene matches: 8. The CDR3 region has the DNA TGCGCCAGCAGCCACAGAGCGGGGGGGAAGAGCTCCTACAATGAGCAGTTCTTC. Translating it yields CASSHRAGGKSSYNEQFF.

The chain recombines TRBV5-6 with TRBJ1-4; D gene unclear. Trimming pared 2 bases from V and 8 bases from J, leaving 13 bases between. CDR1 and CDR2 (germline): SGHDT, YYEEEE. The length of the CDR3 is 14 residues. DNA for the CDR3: TGTGCCAGCAGCTTTTATTCGGTCACCGAAAAACTGTTTTTT. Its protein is CASSFYSVTEKLFF. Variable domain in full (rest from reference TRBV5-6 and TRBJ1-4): DAGVTQSPTHLIKTRGQQVTLRCSPKSGHDTVSWYQQALGQGPQFIFQYYEEEERQRGNFPDRFSGHQFPNYSSELNVNALLLGDSALYLCASSFYSVTEKLFFGSGTQLSVL.

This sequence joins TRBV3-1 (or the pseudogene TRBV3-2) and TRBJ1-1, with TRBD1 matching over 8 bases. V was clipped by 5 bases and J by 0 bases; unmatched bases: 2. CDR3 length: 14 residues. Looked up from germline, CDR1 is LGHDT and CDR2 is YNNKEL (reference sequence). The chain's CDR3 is CASSWGQVNTEAFF. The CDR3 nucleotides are TGTGCCAGCAGCTGGGGACAGGTGAACACTGAAGCTTTCTTT.

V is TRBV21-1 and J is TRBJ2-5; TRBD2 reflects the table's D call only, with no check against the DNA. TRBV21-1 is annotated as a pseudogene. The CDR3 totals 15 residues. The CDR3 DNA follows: TGTGCCACCACCCCTCAGCCTGGAGGAGCCGAGACCCAGTACTTC. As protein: CATTPQPGGAETQYF.

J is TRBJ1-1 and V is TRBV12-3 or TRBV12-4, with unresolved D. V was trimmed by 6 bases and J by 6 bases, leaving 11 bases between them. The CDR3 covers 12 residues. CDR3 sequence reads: CASRVQVSEAFF. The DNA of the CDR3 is TGTGCCAGCAGAGTTCAGGTGTCTGAAGCTTTCTTT.

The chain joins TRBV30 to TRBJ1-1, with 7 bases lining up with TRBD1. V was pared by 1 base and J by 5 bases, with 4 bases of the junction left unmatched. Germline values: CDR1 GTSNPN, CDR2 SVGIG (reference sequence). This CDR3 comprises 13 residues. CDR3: CAWSATGRTEAFF. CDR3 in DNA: TGTGCCTGGAGTGCGACAGGGCGGACTGAAGCTTTCTTT.

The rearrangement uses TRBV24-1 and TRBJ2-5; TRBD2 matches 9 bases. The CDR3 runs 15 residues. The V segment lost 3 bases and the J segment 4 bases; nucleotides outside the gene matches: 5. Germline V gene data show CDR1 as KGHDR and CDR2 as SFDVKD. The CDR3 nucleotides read TGTGCCACCAGTGATCCCCGGACTAGCGTAGAGACCCAGTACTTC. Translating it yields CATSDPRTSVETQYF.